The entry below describes one T cell receptor (beta chain). Its specificity is not known. The PBMCs studied were ones that came from about 10 ml fresh peripheral blood. These data originate in a study of T cells in Graves' hyperthyroidism and ophthalmopathy. Study overall: At initial diagnosis, before any treatment had begun, peripheral blood was obtained. Whole-study findings and limits: Ophthalmopathy got predicted by the model a median roughly six months before its onset. Also found in blood were most expanded thyroid clonotypes above 0.001.

Germline lookup yields CDR1 SGHDN and CDR2 FVKESK. Losses at the gene ends were 4 bases for V and 0 bases for J; bases not matched to a gene: 3. The CDR3 totals 16 residues. RNA transcripts were the template for amplifying TCR beta CDR3 regions. HTBI primers drove first-round RT-PCR of the TCR CDR3. MiXCR was run by TCRdb on the multiplex PCR reads, yielding one entry per CDR3 protein. Of 250,000 to 300,000 distinct CDR3 sequences in the sample, approximately 18% were seen once. This receptor was taken from a man in his fifties with Graves' ophthalmopathy. The chain couples TRBV14 to TRBJ2-2; 9 bases map to TRBD1. Sequenced input: blood. The DNA for the CDR3 is TGTGCCAGCAGCCCATGGACAGGGGCGAACACCGGGGAGCTGTTTTTT. Protein product: CASSPWTGANTGELFF.